The 18 T cell receptor beta chains below come from one sample, sequenced in a study of CD8+ T cells in alopecia areata. As the sequencing template, cDNA was produced by extracting RNA and reverse transcribing it. Data came from immunoSEQ multiplex PCR; TCRdb stores just in-frame clones and leaves some out. The repertoire holds roughly 200,000 clones, 40% to 45% seen once, with about 2.6% in the top ten. The treatment here: oral pan-JAK inhibitor, 5-10 mg twice daily. Sequencing used CD4+ T cells sorted from blood, obtained at approximately week 39, from a patient treated with tofacitinib. The receptors derive from a human donor with alopecia areata.

This rearrangement joins TRBV30 to TRBJ2-1, with TRBD2 matching 11 bases. J lost 7 bases, V lost 5 bases, and 10 bases had no gene match. Germline V gene data show CDR1 as GTSNPN and CDR2 as SVGIG (reference sequence). CDR3 length equals 15 residues. The CDR3 is CAWEISGRAGNEQFF. The DNA for the CDR3 is TGTGCCTGGGAAATTAGCGGGAGGGCCGGGAATGAGCAGTTCTTC.

This clone appeared a few times. DNA for the CDR3: TGTGCCAGCAGTCCAATTTCGACGCGGAATGAAAAACTGTTTTTT. This sequence encodes CASSPISTRNEKLFF. V and J are TRBV7-6 and TRBJ1-4; unclear D gene. The CDR3 runs to 15 residues. CDR1 is SGHVS, CDR2 FNYEAQ, per germline. Deletions cut 6 bases from V and 5 bases from J, with 16 bases between.

This clone was seen at least ten times. CDR3 coding DNA: TGTGCCAGCTCACCAGCAAGGTGGGGCCAAGAGACCCAGTACTTC. Translated, it gives CASSPARWGQETQYF. The rearrangement uses TRBV18 and TRBJ2-5; D is uncertain. Trimming stripped 2 bases from V and 1 base from J, with 11 bases between. The CDR3 is made up of 15 amino acids. The germline V gene has CDR1 KGHSH and CDR2 LQKENI.

The chain couples TRBV29-1 to TRBJ1-1; D uncertain. Per the germline V gene, CDR1 is SQVTM and CDR2 is ANQGSEA. The CDR3 is made up of 11 amino acids. The germline V and J ends were trimmed by 6 bases and 7 bases, with 12 bases remaining between them. Here the CDR3 reads CSVKTAVEAFF. In DNA, the CDR3 is TGCAGCGTAAAAACGGCAGTTGAAGCTTTCTTT.

V usage is TRBV30 and J usage is TRBJ2-3; D gene unclear. CDR1 and CDR2 from the germline V gene are GTSNPN and SVGIG (reference sequence). The CDR3 runs to 11 residues. The V end was cut by 0 bases, the J end by 5 bases, with 3 bases between. The CDR3 bases are TGTGCCTGGAGTGTTATAGATACGCAGTATTTT. Protein sequence: CAWSVIDTQYF.

In its sample, this clone was seen a few times. The genes are TRBV18 and TRBJ2-3, with a possible D match to TRBD2 (5 bases). This CDR3 is built from 17 residues. The germline V and J ends were trimmed by 3 bases and 6 bases, with 22 bases remaining between them. CDR1 and CDR2 from the germline V gene are KGHSH and LQKENI. Written as DNA, the CDR3 is TGTGCCAGCTCACCGCGACCCGGGTCCCCCCGCGGGGATACGCAGTATTTT. Amino acid sequence: CASSPRPGSPRGDTQYF.

This chain connects TRBV9 to TRBJ2-3; D not certain. Germline lookup yields CDR1 SGDLS and CDR2 YYNGEE. This CDR3 has 13 amino acids. The V end lost 4 bases, the J end lost 2 bases, and 8 bases lay between the germline ends. The CDR3 nucleotides read TGTGCCAGCAGCCCTGCGAACACAGATACGCAGTATTTT. It translates to CASSPANTDTQYF.

The chain joins TRBV7-6 to TRBJ2-5; 10 bases map to TRBD1. V lost 0 bases and J lost 5; bases outside the gene matches: 3. The CDR3 extends over 15 amino acids. CDR1 SGHVS and CDR2 FNYEAQ come from the germline V gene. CDR3 loop: CASSLAGQGRETQYF. The CDR3 DNA sequence: TGTGCCAGCAGCTTAGCGGGACAGGGGAGGGAGACCCAGTACTTC. Looking up the rest from reference TRBV7-6 and TRBJ2-5 gives the full variable domain: GAGVSQSPRYKVTKRGQDVALRCDPISGHVSLYWYRQALGQGPEFLTYFNYEAQQDKSGLPNDRFSAERPEGSISTLTIQRTEQRDSAMYRCASSLAGQGRETQYFGPGTRLLVL.

The table lists this clone with a few counts. The rearrangement joins TRBV10-3 to TRBJ2-3, with D perhaps matching TRBD2 (6 bases). Trimming removed 9 bases at V and 0 bases at J, with 13 bases between. Per the germline V gene, CDR1 is ENHRY and CDR2 is SYGVKD. The CDR3 is 14 residues long. The CDR3 here is CAIGPGLSTDTQYF. CDR3 nucleotides: TGTGCCATTGGACCGGGACTGAGCACAGATACGCAGTATTTT.

The chain carries TRBV15 and TRBJ2-1; 11 bases agree with TRBD2. The CDR3 is 18 amino acids. The trim removed 0 bases at V and 3 bases at J, leaving 7 bases unmatched. Per the germline V gene, CDR1 is LNHNV and CDR2 is YYDKDF (reference sequence). The CDR3 bases are TGTGCCACCAGCAGAGATAAGACTAGCGGGACTGTCTACAATGAGCAGTTCTTC. Amino acid sequence: CATSRDKTSGTVYNEQFF.

V gene TRBV6-5 combines with J gene TRBJ2-7, with 9 bases that match TRBD1. There are 13 residues in the CDR3. Looked up from germline, CDR1 is MNHEY and CDR2 is SVGAGI. V shed 6 bases, J shed 3 bases, and the junction held 3 bases outside the gene matches. The CDR3 DNA reads as TGTGCCAGCAGCCGGGGACAGGGCTACGAGCAGTACTTC. As protein: CASSRGQGYEQYF.

The genes are TRBV6-5 and TRBJ2-3; D could derive from TRBD1 or TRBD2 (5 bases each). V lost 10 bases and J lost 1, with 15 bases in between. The V gene's germline CDR1 is MNHEY and CDR2 SVGAGI. The CDR3 extends over 14 amino acids. The DNA of the CDR3 is TGTGCCATCATGGGGACGGAGCGCACAGATACGCAGTATTTT. This gives the protein CAIMGTERTDTQYF.

This chain joins TRBV7-2 and TRBJ1-1, with D possibly matching TRBD1 (5 bases). The CDR3 runs 14 residues. The germline gives CDR1 SGHTA, CDR2 FQGNSA. V lost 0 bases to trimming and J lost 1 base, with 6 bases between them. Written as DNA, the CDR3 is TGTGCCAGCAGCTTAGCGACAGAGAACACTGAAGCTTTCTTT. Its translation: CASSLATENTEAFF.

This chain connects TRBV7-2 to TRBJ2-3; D gene ambiguous. Looked up from germline, CDR1 is SGHTA and CDR2 is FQGNSA. CDR3 length: 13 residues. V shed 8 bases and J shed 2 bases, with 11 bases lying between them. CDR3 sequence: CASGVQVTDTQYF. CDR3 bases: TGTGCCAGCGGAGTCCAAGTCACAGATACGCAGTATTTT.

A word on this clone: Sequence at one end of the junction differs from germline and may be a read error. The chain combines TRBV2 with TRBJ2-3; 9 positions agree with TRBD2. Per germline, CDR1 SNHLY and CDR2 FYNNEI. This CDR3 region has 15 residues. This CDR3 reads CASSEYSGSRDTQYF. The DNA for the CDR3 is TGTGCCAGCAGTGAATATAGCGGGAGCAGAGATACGCAGTATTTT.

This clone was detected a few times. The rearrangement uses TRBV5-1 and TRBJ2-2, with D perhaps given as TRBD1 or TRBD2 (5 bases each). Germline V gives CDR1 SGHRS, CDR2 YFSETQ. The CDR3 has 17 residues. The V end was cut by 0 bases, the J end by 3 bases, with 15 bases between. CDR3: CASSLVVGRGDTGELFF. In DNA form, the CDR3 reads TGCGCCAGCAGCTTGGTAGTTGGGCGAGGGGACACCGGGGAGCTGTTTTTT. The variable domain in full, completed from reference TRBV5-1 and TRBJ2-2, reads KAGVTQTPRYLIKTRGQQVTLSCSPISGHRSVSWYQQTPGQGLQFLFEYFSETQRNKGNFPGRFSGRQFSNSRSEMNVSTLELGDSALYLCASSLVVGRGDTGELFFGEGSRLTVL.

This chain links TRBV5-1 with TRBJ2-5, with D possibly matching TRBD2 (6 bases). V was clipped by 4 bases and J by 4 bases, with 17 bases between them. Per the germline V gene, CDR1 is SGHRS and CDR2 is YFSETQ. CDR3 length: 15 residues. The CDR3 protein is CASSATSGAGETQYF. CDR3 nucleotides: TGCGCCAGCAGCGCGACATCGGGAGCGGGAGAGACCCAGTACTTC.

The J gene is TRBJ2-5, the V gene TRBV30; D gene unclear. This CDR3 has 13 amino acids. Germline V lookup: CDR1 GTSNPN, CDR2 SVGIG (reference sequence). Between the trimmed V and J ends, which lost 0 bases and 0 bases, there was a span of 5 bases. CDR3 sequence reads: CAWSVGYQETQYF. The CDR3 coding sequence is TGTGCCTGGAGTGTCGGCTACCAAGAGACCCAGTACTTC.